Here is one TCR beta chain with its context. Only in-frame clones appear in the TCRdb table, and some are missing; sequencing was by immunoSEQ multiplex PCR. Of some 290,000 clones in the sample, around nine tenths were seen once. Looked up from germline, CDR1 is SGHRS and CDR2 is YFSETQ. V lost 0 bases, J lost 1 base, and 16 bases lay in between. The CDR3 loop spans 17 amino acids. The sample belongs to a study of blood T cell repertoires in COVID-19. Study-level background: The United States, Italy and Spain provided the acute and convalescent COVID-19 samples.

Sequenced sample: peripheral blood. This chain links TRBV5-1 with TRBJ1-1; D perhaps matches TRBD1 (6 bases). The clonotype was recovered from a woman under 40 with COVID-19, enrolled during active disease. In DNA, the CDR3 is TGCGCCAGCAGCTTGGGGTGGACCGGGGGGCGGAACACTGAAGCTTTCTTT. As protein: CASSLGWTGGRNTEAFF.